The source of this T cell receptor beta chain is a study of T cells in Graves' hyperthyroidism and ophthalmopathy. Whole-study results and caveats: With a median lead of roughly 6.2 months before onset, the model predicted ophthalmopathy.

The table lists this clonotype with a few counts. Its matching antigen is unknown. RNA transcripts gave rise to amplified TCR beta CDR3 regions. HTBI primers were employed in a first-round RT-PCR of the TCR CDR3. TCRdb ran MiXCR on the multiplex PCR reads and lists one entry per CDR3 protein. Here the sample spans some 600,000 distinct CDR3 sequences, around 14% being singletons. V lost 4 bases and J 7 bases, leaving 11 bases between the germline ends. CDR1 and CDR2 from the germline V gene are SGDLS and YYNGEE. The CDR3 sequence is 12 residues long. V usage is TRBV9 and J usage is TRBJ1-2; D ambiguous. The TCR sequence derives from a woman aged 30 to 39 with Graves' hyperthyroidism that later progressed to Graves' ophthalmopathy. Sequenced material: blood. CDR3 region: CASSPHSGGYTF. CDR3 DNA: TGTGCCAGCAGCCCCCATTCCGGTGGCTACACCTTC.